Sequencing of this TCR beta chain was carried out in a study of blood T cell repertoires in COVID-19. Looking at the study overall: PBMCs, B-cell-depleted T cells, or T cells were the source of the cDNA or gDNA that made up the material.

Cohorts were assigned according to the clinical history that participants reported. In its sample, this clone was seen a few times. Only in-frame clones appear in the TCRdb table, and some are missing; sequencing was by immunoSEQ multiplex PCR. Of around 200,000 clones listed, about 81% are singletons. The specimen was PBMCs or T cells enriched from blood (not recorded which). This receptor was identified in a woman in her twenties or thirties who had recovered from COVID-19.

CDR3 DNA: TGTGCCAGCAGCTTTAGCGGGATTGGATCAGATACGCAGTATTTT. Translated, it gives CASSFSGIGSDTQYF. The V and J genes are TRBV7-3 and TRBJ2-3, with 8 nucleotides matching TRBD2. Germline trimming cut 3 bases from V and 4 bases from J; bases unmatched to any gene: 6. Germline assignment: CDR1 SGHTA and CDR2 FQGTGA. The CDR3 runs to 15 residues.